The text below deals with one T cell receptor (beta chain). Its antigen remains unidentified. These data originate in a study of shared clonotypes between healthy human individuals. Study-wide background: Per donor, CD8 memory used one plate, CD8 naive used two, CD4 memory used three and CD4 naive used three.

Study-wide results and caveats: With few donors, the genetic and exposure-history diversity represented was limited.

J was trimmed by 5 bases and V by 5 bases; bases with no gene match: 3. This CDR3 is built from 13 residues. CDR1 and CDR2 from the germline V gene are SSHAT and FNYEAQ (reference sequence). CD8 cells classed as naive were CD45RO-negative and positively selected for CCR7, excluding terminally differentiated effector memory CD45RA+ cells. Repertoires were generated with immunoSEQ multiplex PCR, while TCRdb's copy carries only in-frame clones and drops some. The sample gives about 2.2 million clones, just over 90% of which show up once; 1.5% to 2% is in the top ten. The sample consisted of naive CD8+ T cells from PBMCs. The receptor's source is a man younger than 35 in good health. Some clones in this sample may be carry-over from other donors' samples. The chain recombines TRBV7-7 with TRBJ2-3, with 8 positions matching TRBD2. CDR3 sequence (DNA): TGTGCCAGCAGCCCCCGGGGGGGAGATACGCAGTATTTT. Translated, it gives CASSPRGGDTQYF.